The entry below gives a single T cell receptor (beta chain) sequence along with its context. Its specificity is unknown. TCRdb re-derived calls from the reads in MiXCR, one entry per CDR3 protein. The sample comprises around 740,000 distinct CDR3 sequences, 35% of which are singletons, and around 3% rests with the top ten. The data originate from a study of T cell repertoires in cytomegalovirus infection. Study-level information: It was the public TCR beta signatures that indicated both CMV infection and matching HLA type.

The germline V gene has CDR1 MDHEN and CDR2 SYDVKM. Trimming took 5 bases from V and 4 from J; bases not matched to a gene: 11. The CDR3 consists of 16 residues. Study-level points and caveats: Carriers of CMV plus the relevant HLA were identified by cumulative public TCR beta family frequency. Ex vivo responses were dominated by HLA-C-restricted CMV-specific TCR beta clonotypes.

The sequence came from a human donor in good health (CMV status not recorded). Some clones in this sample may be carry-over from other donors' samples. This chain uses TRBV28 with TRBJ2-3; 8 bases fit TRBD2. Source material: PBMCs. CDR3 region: CASSPLLSGGSDTQYF. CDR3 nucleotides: TGTGCCAGCAGTCCCCTTTTAAGCGGGGGCTCAGATACGCAGTATTTT.